Following are 12 T cell receptor beta chains from one sample sequenced in a study of a mutant IDH1 vaccine in newly diagnosed glioma. No antigen has been assigned to these receptors. The assay was immunoSEQ multiplex PCR, and TCRdb's table has in-frame clones only and misses some. Here the sample spans 35,000 or so clones, 75% to 90% being singletons. Time point specified: week 11, during vaccination. Topical imiquimod was applied with each vaccine dose, which held 300 ug of mutant IDH1 20-mer peptide. The sample was peripheral blood mononuclear cells (PBMCs), taken from a glioma patient whose treatment included an IDH1 peptide vaccine. The receptors here all came from a woman aged 25-40 years with glioma. Some clones in this sample may be carry-over from other donors' samples.

V is TRBV15 and J is TRBJ1-1; tentative D call: TRBD1 (6 bases). Germline lookup yields CDR1 LNHNV and CDR2 YYDKDF (reference sequence). The CDR3 consists of 15 residues. V was clipped by 5 bases and J by 0 bases, with 13 bases between them. This chain's CDR3 is CATSPRRGVNTEAFF. The CDR3 DNA sequence: TGTGCCACCAGCCCGAGGAGGGGGGTGAACACTGAAGCTTTCTTT.

The chain is built from TRBV11-3 and TRBJ2-5; D possibly uses TRBD1 or TRBD2 (6 bases each). The germline V and J ends were trimmed by 1 base and 6 bases, with 12 bases remaining between them. CDR1 SGHNT and CDR2 YENEEA come from the germline V gene. The CDR3 consists of 14 residues. CDR3 in amino acids: CASSLGPGAKTQYF. In DNA, the CDR3 is TGTGCCAGCAGCTTAGGTCCGGGGGCGAAGACCCAGTACTTC.

This chain connects TRBV5-1 to TRBJ2-1; 9 bases agree with TRBD2. This CDR3 has 16 amino acids. Germline loops: CDR1 SGHRS, CDR2 YFSETQ. V shed 0 bases, J shed 0 bases, and the junction held 1 base outside the gene matches. Here the CDR3 reads CASSLGAGGSYNEQFF. The DNA for the CDR3 is TGCGCCAGCAGCTTGGGAGCGGGAGGCTCCTACAATGAGCAGTTCTTC. Full variable domain (remainder filled in from reference TRBV5-1 and TRBJ2-1): KAGVTQTPRYLIKTRGQQVTLSCSPISGHRSVSWYQQTPGQGLQFLFEYFSETQRNKGNFPGRFSGRQFSNSRSEMNVSTLELGDSALYLCASSLGAGGSYNEQFFGPGTRLTVL.

This clone was recorded once. V usage is TRBV30 and J usage is TRBJ1-2; 8 nucleotides line up with TRBD1. The CDR3 covers 16 residues. Losses at the gene ends were 0 bases for V and 4 bases for J; bases not matched to a gene: 10. Looked up from germline, CDR1 is GTSNPN and CDR2 is SVGIG (reference sequence). The CDR3 bases are TGTGCCTGGAGTGTCTCCAGGGGGCATGGGATCTATGGCTACACCTTC. Its translation is CAWSVSRGHGIYGYTF. The whole variable domain, filled in from reference TRBV30 and TRBJ1-2, reads SQTIHQWPATLVQPVGSPLSLECTVEGTSNPNLYWYRQAAGRGLQLLFYSVGIGQISSEVPQNLSASRPQDRQFILSSKKLLLSDSGFYLCAWSVSRGHGIYGYTFGSGTRLTVV.

This clone was recorded once. V and J are TRBV7-9 and TRBJ1-3, with D maybe TRBD1 (5 bases). This CDR3 contains 18 residues. Trimming removed 1 base from V and 2 bases from J, with 18 bases in between. In germline, CDR1 is SEHNR, CDR2 FQNEAQ (reference sequence). Here the CDR3 reads CASSLGGGWRATGNTIYF. The CDR3 DNA is TGTGCCAGCAGCTTAGGGGGCGGCTGGCGGGCGACTGGAAACACCATATATTTT. The variable domain in full, completed from reference TRBV7-9 and TRBJ1-3, reads DTGVSQNPRHKITKRGQNVTFRCDPISEHNRLYWYRQTLGQGPEFLTYFQNEAQLEKSRLLSDRFSAERPKGSFSTLEIQRTEQGDSAMYLCASSLGGGWRATGNTIYFGEGSWLTVV.

This sequence joins TRBV27 and TRBJ2-7, with 8 bases matching TRBD2. Germline CDR1 and CDR2: MNHEY and SMNVEV (reference sequence). This CDR3 has 14 residues. The ends lost 8 bases at V and 3 bases at J; junction bases unmatched: 9. The CDR3 sequence is CASSRLAGFYEQYF. The DNA of the CDR3 is TGTGCCAGCTCCAGGCTAGCGGGCTTCTACGAGCAGTACTTC.

This chain uses TRBV10-3 with TRBJ2-7, with no clear D. Germline V gene data show CDR1 as ENHRY and CDR2 as SYGVKD. The V gene lost 3 bases and the J gene lost 6 bases, with 6 bases spanning the gap. The CDR3 consists of 11 residues. For the CDR3, the DNA is TGTGCCATCAGTGAAGCTGGCGAGCAGTACTTC. This translates into CAISEAGEQYF.

The V call is TRBV4-1, the J call TRBJ2-1, with 7 nucleotides matching TRBD2. V lost 1 base and J lost 6; bases outside the gene matches: 12. The length of the CDR3 is 17 residues. Per the germline V gene, CDR1 is MGHRA and CDR2 is YSYEKL. The CDR3 loop reads CASSQVRAGVAVNEQFF. The CDR3 DNA sequence: TGCGCCAGCAGCCAAGTCAGGGCGGGAGTGGCGGTCAATGAGCAGTTCTTC.

J is TRBJ1-5 and V is TRBV7-2; 8 positions match TRBD1. V lost 1 base and J lost 6; bases outside the gene matches: 5. From germline, CDR1 is SGHTA and CDR2 FQGNSA. The CDR3 loop spans 15 amino acids. The CDR3 DNA reads as TGTGCCAGCAGCTTAGTTGGGACAGGCGGTCAGCCCCAGCATTTT. Encoded protein: CASSLVGTGGQPQHF.

The CDR3 DNA reads TGTGCCAGCAGTCCCTGGTTGGCCTCGAACACTGAAGCTTTCTTT. Translating it yields CASSPWLASNTEAFF. This sequence joins TRBV2 and TRBJ1-1; D gene unclear. Germline CDR1 is SNHLY and CDR2 is FYNNEI. The ends were cut back, 5 bases at V and 1 base at J, with 14 bases in the middle. The CDR3 loop spans 15 amino acids.

The V call is TRBV6-5, the J call TRBJ2-5; D call uncertain. The germline V gene encodes CDR1 MNHEY and CDR2 SVGAGI. This CDR3 is built from 13 residues. Trimming took 4 bases from V and 0 from J, leaving 6 bases between them. The DNA of the CDR3 is TGTGCCAGCAGTTCCCAGTACCAAGAGACCCAGTACTTC. The encoded protein is CASSSQYQETQYF.

The chain links TRBV18 to TRBJ1-4, with a tentative D call TRBD1 (5 bases). V was pared by 0 bases and J by 0 bases, with 5 bases between. The CDR3 contains 15 residues. The germline V gene encodes CDR1 KGHSH and CDR2 LQKENI. The CDR3 bases are TGTGCCAGCTCACCACCGGGACCAACTAATGAAAAACTGTTTTTT. Its protein product is CASSPPGPTNEKLFF.